The entry below gives a single T cell receptor beta chain sequence along with its context. The source of the sample is a study of blood T cell repertoires in COVID-19. Study in general: Samples representing acute and convalescent COVID-19 were sourced from the United States, Italy and Spain. PBMCs, B-cell-depleted T cells, or T cells were the source of the cDNA or gDNA that made up the material.

V lost 2 bases and J 6 bases, leaving 11 bases between the germline ends. The length of the CDR3 is 14 residues. Looked up from germline, CDR1 is LGHNA and CDR2 is YSLEER. As originally analysed: The authors estimated nucleated cell counts from reference gene primer amplification. The table came from immunoSEQ multiplex PCR; TCRdb's copy has only in-frame clones and leaves some out. V and J calls and clone size follow that table, whereas D and trimming were derived from the DNA. The data show some 300,000 clones, about nine tenths seen once. The rearrangement uses TRBV4-3 and TRBJ2-1; the D gene is possibly TRBD1 (6 bases). The receptor was derived from a woman aged 25 to 39 who had recovered from COVID-19. Sequenced input: peripheral blood. The CDR3 nucleotides read TGCGCCAGCAGCCAACGGACAGTGAGCAATGAGCAGTTCTTC. Translation gives CASSQRTVSNEQFF.